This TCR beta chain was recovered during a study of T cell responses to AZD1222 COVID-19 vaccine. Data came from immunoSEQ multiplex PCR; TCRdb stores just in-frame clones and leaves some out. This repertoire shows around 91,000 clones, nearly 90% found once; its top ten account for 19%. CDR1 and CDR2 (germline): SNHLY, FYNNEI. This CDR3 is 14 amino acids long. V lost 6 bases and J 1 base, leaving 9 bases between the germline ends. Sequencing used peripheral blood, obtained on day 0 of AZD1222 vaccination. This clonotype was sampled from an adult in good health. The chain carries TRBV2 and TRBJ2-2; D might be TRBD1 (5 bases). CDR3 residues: CASRHGQNTGELFF. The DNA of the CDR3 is TGTGCCAGCAGACACGGACAGAACACCGGGGAGCTGTTTTTT.